The T cell receptor beta chain under discussion was sequenced for a study of CD8+ T cells in alopecia areata. The ends were cut back, 3 bases at V and 1 base at J, with 3 bases in the middle. The CDR3 totals 12 residues. It was from alopecia areata patients that lesional scalp punch biopsies and peripheral blood were collected. This clone was seen just once. The antigen remains undetermined. Following extraction, RNA underwent reverse transcription to cDNA, which served as the sequencing template. Data came from immunoSEQ multiplex PCR; TCRdb stores just in-frame clones and leaves some out. This sample has some 210,000 clones; 50% to 70% occur once, and the top ten carry approximately 0.44%. General study results and limits: For lesional scalp, especially alopecia totalis/universalis, clonality was higher than in normal scalp.

The clonotype comes from a human donor with alopecia areata. J is TRBJ2-5 and V is TRBV23-1; no definite D call. TRBV23-1 is annotated as an ORF whose role is uncertain. Here the sequenced sample was CD4+ T cells sorted from blood, taken at week 0. CDR3 in amino acids: CASSHLQETQYF. CDR3 DNA sequence: TGCGCCAGCAGTCATCTCCAAGAGACCCAGTACTTC.